The 30 T cell receptor beta chains presented below share a single source sample, sequenced in a study of cytomegalovirus exposure and HLA in healthy donors. Primers included in the PCR were 60 Vbeta and 13 Jbeta primers. TCRdb keeps only in-frame clones here, not all; method: immunoSEQ multiplex PCR. This repertoire comprises over 100,000 clones; its ten largest clones make up about 1.8%. Sequenced sample: PBMCs. The receptors here all came from a man aged 18 to 29 in good health and CMV-seronegative.

The chain carries TRBV27 and TRBJ2-1; D possibly corresponds to TRBD2 (6 bases). The CDR3 spans 13 residues. Trimming removed 7 bases from V and 0 bases from J, with 7 bases in between. Germline V gives CDR1 MNHEY, CDR2 SMNVEV (reference sequence). Here the CDR3 DNA reads TGTGCCAGCACGACTAGCTCCTACAATGAGCAGTTCTTC. Translation gives CASTTSSYNEQFF.

V and J are TRBV19 and TRBJ1-5, with D maybe TRBD1 (5 bases). The CDR3 spans 13 residues. Trimming shortened V by 3 bases and J by 4 bases, and 7 bases separated the two germline ends. Germline CDR1 and CDR2: LNHDA and SQIVND (reference sequence). The DNA of the CDR3 is TGTGCCAGTAGTATCAGGGCGAATCAGCCCCAGCATTTT. Its protein is CASSIRANQPQHF.

The chain couples TRBV25-1 to TRBJ1-4; 9 nucleotides line up with TRBD1. CDR1 is MGHDK, CDR2 SYGVNS, per germline. There are 15 residues in the CDR3. V dropped 8 bases and J dropped 10; count of bases not matched to a gene: 14. CDR3 amino acids: CASGAEAVTGGKLFF. For the CDR3, the DNA is TGTGCCAGCGGGGCGGAGGCTGTGACAGGGGGAAAACTGTTTTTT. The entire variable domain, with the rest obtained from reference TRBV25-1 and TRBJ1-4, is as follows: EADIYQTPRYLVIGTGKKITLECSQTMGHDKMYWYQQDPGMELHLIHYSYGVNSTEKGDLSSESTVSRIRTEHFPLTLESARPSHTSQYLCASGAEAVTGGKLFFGSGTQLSVL.

The chain links TRBV6-6 to TRBJ1-6; D ambiguous. Trimming cost V 6 bases and J 7 bases, with 13 bases left between them. This CDR3 has 14 amino acids. Germline CDR1 MNHNY, CDR2 SVGAGI (reference sequence). The CDR3 nucleotides read TGTGCCAGCAGCCCAGGTCCTGGGAATTCACCCCTCCACTTT. Translating gives CASSPGPGNSPLHF.

This chain's CDR3 is CASSLDSTSTDTQYF. For the CDR3, the DNA is TGTGCCAGCAGCTTAGATAGCACCAGCACAGATACGCAGTATTTT. This chain links TRBV7-2 with TRBJ2-3; no firm D call. Trimming removed 1 base at V and 0 bases at J, with 8 bases between. CDR3 length: 15 residues. Per the germline V gene, CDR1 is SGHTA and CDR2 is FQGNSA.

V usage is TRBV11-2 and J usage is TRBJ1-2; D is perhaps TRBD1 (5 bases). CDR3 length equals 17 residues. Trimming cost V 0 bases and J 5 bases, with 19 bases left between them. The germline V gene has CDR1 SGHAT and CDR2 FQNNGV. CDR3 protein: CASSLEGRGGIGYGYTF. Written as DNA, the CDR3 is TGTGCCAGCAGCTTAGAGGGTCGTGGGGGGATTGGGTATGGCTACACCTTC. Full variable domain (rest looked up from reference TRBV11-2 and TRBJ1-2): EAGVAQSPRYKIIEKRQSVAFWCNPISGHATLYWYQQILGQGPKLLIQFQNNGVVDDSQLPKDRFSAERLKGVDSTLKIQPAKLEDSAVYLCASSLEGRGGIGYGYTFGSGTRLTVV.

The DNA for the CDR3 is TGTGCCAGTAGTATCCTGGGGGGGTATCAGCCCCAGCATTTT. This codes for CASSILGGYQPQHF. The V call is TRBV19, the J call TRBJ1-5; the D gene is possibly TRBD1 (5 bases). With 3 bases removed from V and 5 bases from J, the gap between germline ends came to 11 bases. CDR3 length: 14 amino acids. The germline gives CDR1 LNHDA, CDR2 SQIVND (reference sequence).

With regard to this clone: One end of the junction does not line up with germline, which may come from a read error. The V and J genes are TRBV20-1 and TRBJ2-4; no clear D. This CDR3 is built from 11 residues. Germline V gives CDR1 DFQATT, CDR2 SNEGSKA (reference sequence). As DNA, the CDR3 is TGCAGTGCGCCCGGCGTTGGGCATCTCCACTTC. Its protein product is CSAPGVGHLHF.

This sequence joins TRBV6-4 and TRBJ1-1, with a weak D call TRBD1 (6 bases). This CDR3 is 12 amino acids long. The germline V and J ends were trimmed by 3 bases and 8 bases, with 10 bases remaining between them. Germline CDR1 is MRHNA and CDR2 is SNTAGT. CDR3 residues: CASSERGFEAFF. The CDR3 DNA is TGTGCCAGCAGTGAGAGGGGGTTCGAAGCTTTCTTT.

This chain connects TRBV4-3 to TRBJ2-2; 9 nucleotides line up with TRBD1. The germline V gene has CDR1 LGHNA and CDR2 YSLEER. Trimming at V came to 5 bases and at J to 3 bases, leaving 7 bases not matched to a gene. The CDR3 has 16 residues. The DNA for the CDR3 is TGCGCCAGCAGCGCCTCCGGGACAGGGTACACCGGGGAGCTGTTTTTT. Its translation: CASSASGTGYTGELFF.

The chain recombines TRBV5-8 with TRBJ1-4, with a tentative D call TRBD1 (5 bases). This CDR3 is 14 amino acids long. CDR1 and CDR2 (germline): SGHTS, YDEGEE. Deletions cut 2 bases from V and 8 bases from J, with 13 bases between. CDR3 amino acids: CASSFRDLEEKLFF. The CDR3 DNA reads as TGTGCCAGCAGCTTTCGGGACTTAGAGGAAAAACTGTTTTTT.

V is TRBV6-5 and J is TRBJ2-7, with TRBD2 identical over 11 bases. V was clipped by 0 bases and J by 2 bases; unmatched bases: 3. Germline CDR1 MNHEY, CDR2 SVGAGI. The CDR3 loop spans 16 amino acids. The CDR3 nucleotides read TGTGCCAGCAGTTACTCAAGACTAGCGGGGACCTACGAGCAGTACTTC. Protein sequence: CASSYSRLAGTYEQYF.

V gene TRBV11-2 combines with J gene TRBJ2-7; D possibly corresponds to TRBD2 (6 bases). The CDR3 is 16 residues long. Germline V gene lookup returns CDR1 SGHAT and CDR2 FQNNGV. V was shortened by 2 bases and J by 3 bases, with 17 bases between the two germline ends. The CDR3 DNA sequence: TGTGCCAGCAGCTTATTCGAAGGCGGGGCGGGCTACGAGCAGTACTTC. Amino acids: CASSLFEGGAGYEQYF. Supplemented by reference TRBV11-2 and TRBJ2-7, the full variable domain reads EAGVAQSPRYKIIEKRQSVAFWCNPISGHATLYWYQQILGQGPKLLIQFQNNGVVDDSQLPKDRFSAERLKGVDSTLKIQPAKLEDSAVYLCASSLFEGGAGYEQYFGPGTRLTVT.

This rearrangement joins TRBV28 to TRBJ1-2; 9 bases agree with TRBD1. CDR1 is MDHEN, CDR2 SYDVKM, per germline. CDR3 length: 17 amino acids. J gave up 2 bases and V 2 bases, and 9 bases lay outside the gene matches. The CDR3 DNA follows: TGTGCCAGCAGTTTAGCCGAGACAGGGGGACGGAACTATGGCTACACCTTC. It specifies CASSLAETGGRNYGYTF.

The V gene is TRBV4-2, the J gene TRBJ2-2; D possibly corresponds to TRBD2 (6 bases). CDR3 length equals 15 residues. Germline values: CDR1 LGHNA, CDR2 YNFKEQ. V lost 4 bases and J lost 5, with 14 bases in between. The CDR3 nucleotides read TGTGCCAGCAGCCCACGGGAGTCGAGAACCGGGGAGCTGTTTTTT. Amino acid sequence: CASSPRESRTGELFF.

The genes are TRBV5-5 and TRBJ1-1; weak D call: TRBD1 (6 bases). Germline CDR1 and CDR2: SGHKS and YYEKEE (reference sequence). Trimming took 4 bases from V and 3 from J, leaving 22 bases between them. This CDR3 spans 17 amino acids. CDR3 residues: CASSLGDTVRGDTEAFF. For the CDR3, the DNA is TGTGCCAGCAGCCTGGGGGACACGGTACGGGGAGACACTGAAGCTTTCTTT.

The gene calls are TRBV25-1 and TRBJ1-4; maybe TRBD1 (5 bases). CDR3 length: 15 amino acids. V was trimmed by 6 bases and J by 1 base, leaving 12 bases between them. Germline V lookup: CDR1 MGHDK, CDR2 SYGVNS. The CDR3 is CASRLGGGTNEKLFF. The CDR3 region has the DNA TGTGCCAGCAGACTGGGGGGGGGAACTAATGAAAAACTGTTTTTT. Full variable domain (missing parts from reference TRBV25-1 and TRBJ1-4): EADIYQTPRYLVIGTGKKITLECSQTMGHDKMYWYQQDPGMELHLIHYSYGVNSTEKGDLSSESTVSRIRTEHFPLTLESARPSHTSQYLCASRLGGGTNEKLFFGSGTQLSVL.

The J gene is TRBJ2-7, the V gene TRBV19, with TRBD1 matching over 8 bases. With V trimmed by 5 bases and J by 2 bases, 8 bases remained unmatched. Germline lookup yields CDR1 LNHDA and CDR2 SQIVND (reference sequence). The CDR3 spans 15 residues. CDR3 sequence reads: CASSATTGVTYEQYF. The CDR3 DNA sequence: TGTGCCAGTAGTGCGACGACAGGGGTTACCTACGAGCAGTACTTC. Full variable domain (remainder filled in from reference TRBV19 and TRBJ2-7): DGGITQSPKYLFRKEGQNVTLSCEQNLNHDAMYWYRQDPGQGLRLIYYSQIVNDFQKGDIAEGYSVSREKKESFPLTVTSAQKNPTAFYLCASSATTGVTYEQYFGPGTRLTVT.

The chain combines TRBV28 with TRBJ2-1; 12 positions agree with TRBD2. The J segment lost 5 bases and the V segment lost 3 bases, leaving 5 bases of the junction unmatched. This CDR3 is built from 16 residues. Germline V gene sequence: CDR1 MDHEN, CDR2 SYDVKM. This CDR3 reads CASSFLLAGGNNEQFF. CDR3 nucleotides: TGTGCCAGCAGTTTCTTACTAGCGGGAGGCAACAATGAGCAGTTCTTC. The full variable domain, its missing parts supplied by reference TRBV28 and TRBJ2-1, is DVKVTQSSRYLVKRTGEKVFLECVQDMDHENMFWYRQDPGLGLRLIYFSYDVKMKEKGDIPEGYSVSREKKERFSLILESASTNQTSMYLCASSFLLAGGNNEQFFGPGTRLTVL.

V is TRBV7-2 and J is TRBJ1-1, with D possibly being TRBD1 (5 bases). This CDR3 has 16 residues. V was cut by 5 bases and J by 2 bases, with 18 bases left in between. The germline V gene has CDR1 SGHTA and CDR2 FQGNSA. CDR3 DNA: TGTGCCAGCAGCCCAACCCCCGGGGGGAGAAACACTGAAGCTTTCTTT. Encoded protein: CASSPTPGGRNTEAFF.

The CDR3 bases are TGTGCCAGCAGCCCGGACAGGGCGGGTGGCTACACCTTC. It specifies CASSPDRAGGYTF. The chain recombines TRBV7-2 with TRBJ1-2; 8 positions match TRBD1. Germline V gene lookup returns CDR1 SGHTA and CDR2 FQGNSA. The CDR3 has 13 residues. The ends lost 5 bases at V and 7 bases at J; junction bases unmatched: 6.

The V and J genes are TRBV6-6 and TRBJ2-5; tentatively, D is TRBD2 (5 bases). This CDR3 region has 13 residues. V shed 8 bases and J shed 7 bases, with 17 bases lying between them. Germline V gene lookup returns CDR1 MNHNY and CDR2 SVGAGI (reference sequence). The CDR3 loop reads CASRTPSAGTQYF. The CDR3 region has the DNA TGTGCCAGCCGGACCCCCTCGGCGGGGACCCAGTACTTC.

This chain joins TRBV15 and TRBJ2-5; 8 nucleotides align to TRBD1. The CDR3 extends over 13 amino acids. Germline CDR1 is LNHNV and CDR2 is YYDKDF (reference sequence). V gave up 5 bases and J gave up 10 bases; unmatched junction bases: 9. In DNA, the CDR3 is TGTGCCACCAGCTCGGGACAGGAACGCTACCAGTACTTC. This translates into CATSSGQERYQYF.

V and J are TRBV7-2 and TRBJ2-2, with a possible D match to TRBD1 (5 bases). Germline V lookup: CDR1 SGHTA, CDR2 FQGNSA. The ends were cut back, 5 bases at V and 7 bases at J, with 8 bases in the middle. The CDR3 extends over 12 amino acids. CDR3 bases: TGTGCCAGCAGCCAGACAGTCGGGGAGCTGTTTTTT. This codes for CASSQTVGELFF.

The chain couples TRBV5-8 to TRBJ2-2; D is perhaps TRBD2 (5 bases). The CDR3 contains 14 residues. CDR1 and CDR2 from the germline V gene are SGHTS and YDEGEE. The V end lost 3 bases, the J end lost 2 bases, and 8 bases lay between the germline ends. CDR3 sequence (DNA): TGTGCCAGCAGCTCGGACTCCAACACCGGGGAGCTGTTTTTT. This sequence encodes CASSSDSNTGELFF.

The chain is built from TRBV29-1 and TRBJ2-2, with a weak D call TRBD1 (6 bases). The CDR3 contains 13 residues. Trimming took 6 bases from V and 3 from J, leaving 11 bases between them. Germline V CDR1 and CDR2: SQVTM, ANQGSEA. CDR3 loop: CSVGQSYTGELFF. CDR3 bases: TGCAGCGTCGGACAGTCCTACACCGGGGAGCTGTTTTTT.

The chain uses TRBV7-6 and TRBJ2-5, with TRBD2 identical over 8 bases. V was pared by 5 bases and J by 5 bases, with 16 bases of the junction left unmatched. The CDR3 length is 17 residues. Germline CDR1 is SGHVS and CDR2 is FNYEAQ. The CDR3 DNA reads as TGTGCCAGCAGCCGACTCTCGGGGACGGGGGGGCGTGAGACCCAGTACTTC. It specifies CASSRLSGTGGRETQYF.

The chain recombines TRBV29-1 with TRBJ2-1; perhaps TRBD2 as D (6 bases). V lost 1 base and J 6 bases, leaving 16 bases between the germline ends. This CDR3 region has 15 residues. In germline, CDR1 is SQVTM, CDR2 ANQGSEA. DNA of the CDR3: TGCAGCGTTGAAGCTGCGACTAGGTTTTTCAATGAGCAGTTCTTC. Amino acid sequence: CSVEAATRFFNEQFF.

The V and J genes are TRBV6-6 and TRBJ1-3; tentative D call: TRBD1 (5 bases). CDR3 length: 15 amino acids. In germline, CDR1 is MNHNY, CDR2 SVGAGI (reference sequence). Between the trimmed V and J ends, which lost 4 bases and 0 bases, there was a span of 10 bases. CDR3 sequence: CASSFPGNSGNTIYF. Here the CDR3 DNA reads TGTGCCAGCAGTTTCCCAGGGAACTCTGGAAACACCATATATTTT.

The chain couples TRBV28 to TRBJ1-3; a weak D match, TRBD1 (5 bases). The V end was cut by 5 bases, the J end by 0 bases, with 11 bases between. Germline V gene data show CDR1 as MDHEN and CDR2 as SYDVKM. CDR3 length: 15 residues. This chain's CDR3 is CASSPTGGSGNTIYF. DNA for the CDR3: TGTGCCAGCAGTCCCACGGGGGGCTCTGGAAACACCATATATTTT.